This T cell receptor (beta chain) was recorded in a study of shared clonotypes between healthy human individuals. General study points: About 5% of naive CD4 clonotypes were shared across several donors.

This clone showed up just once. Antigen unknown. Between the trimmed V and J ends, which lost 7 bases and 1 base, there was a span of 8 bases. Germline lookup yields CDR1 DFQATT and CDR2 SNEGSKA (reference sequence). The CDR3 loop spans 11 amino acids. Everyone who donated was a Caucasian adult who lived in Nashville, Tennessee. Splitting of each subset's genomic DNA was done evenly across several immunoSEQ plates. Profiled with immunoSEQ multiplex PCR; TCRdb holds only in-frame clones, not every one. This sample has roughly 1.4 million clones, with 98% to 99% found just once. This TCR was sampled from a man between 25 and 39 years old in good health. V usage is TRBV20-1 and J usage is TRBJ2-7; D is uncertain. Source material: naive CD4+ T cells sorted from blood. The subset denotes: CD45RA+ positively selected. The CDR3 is CSGEGSYEQYF. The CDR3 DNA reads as TGCAGTGGTGAAGGATCCTACGAGCAGTACTTC.